This TCR beta chain was sequenced for a study of Graves' ophthalmopathy and Graves' hyperthyroidism. V lost 4 bases, J lost 2 bases, and 12 bases lay in between. Germline V gene lookup returns CDR1 SGHDN and CDR2 FVKESK. There are 14 residues in the CDR3. Amplification targeted the TCR beta CDR3 regions, with RNA transcripts as the source material. RT-PCR was first run with HTBI primers, then multiplex PCR in a second round. TCRdb reprocessed the multiplex PCR reads via MiXCR and lists one record per CDR3 protein. The sample holds about 740,000 distinct CDR3 sequences, 35% to 50% seen once. Other autoimmune diseases, uncontrolled infections, pregnancy and lactation each led to patient exclusion. Sampling over 8 ml of fresh peripheral blood provided the PBMCs.

The chain joins TRBV14 to TRBJ2-7; weak D call: TRBD1 (6 bases). The sequenced sample was peripheral blood. This TCR was sampled from an adult man with Graves' ophthalmopathy. DNA for the CDR3: TGTGCCAGCAGCCTTATTGGACAGACCTACGAGCAGTACTTC. It specifies CASSLIGQTYEQYF.